This TCR beta chain was sequenced in a study of immune evolution from preneoplasia to lung adenocarcinoma. Study as a whole: HLA loss of heterozygosity: less than 9% AIS, less than 18% MIA, over 30% ADC, none AAH.

Profiling relied on immunoSEQ multiplex PCR, and the TCRdb table lists in-frame clones only, not all of them. The sample carries 14,000 to 15,000 clones, around 84% recorded once. The V end lost 10 bases, the J end lost 4 bases, and 15 bases lay between the germline ends. Germline V gene lookup returns CDR1 MNHEY and CDR2 SVGAGI. The CDR3 is made up of 13 amino acids. Histologic diagnosis was independently verified by two lung pathologists. The TCR comes from a person between 60 and 79 years old with lung adenocarcinoma. The sample consisted of FFPE minimally invasive lung adenocarcinoma tissue. The V call is TRBV6-5, the J call TRBJ2-3; D assignment may be TRBD1 or TRBD2 (6 bases each). CDR3 bases: TGTGCCACCGGGGGCAGGGGCGCAGATACGCAGTATTTT. It codes for CATGGRGADTQYF.